The 9 T cell receptor beta chains below all came from one sample that was sequenced in a study of beta chain features in type 1 diabetes. Study conclusions and caveats: Shorter TCRB CDR3s, moderately but significantly so, were found in Type 1 diabetes patients in all four CD4+ subsets.

No antigen has been assigned to these receptors. All of the isolated RNA was reverse transcribed, so expressed TCRB transcripts were sequenced. The assay was immunoSEQ multiplex PCR, and TCRdb's table has in-frame clones only and misses some. The sample holds more than 300,000 clones, 8% to 10% seen once. The sequenced material came from central memory CD4+ T cells from blood. The receptors come from a man younger than 40 with type 1 diabetes.

This clone appeared a few times. This chain joins TRBV19 and TRBJ1-5; 9 bases match TRBD1. The germline V gene has CDR1 LNHDA and CDR2 SQIVND (reference sequence). The V segment lost 5 bases and the J segment 6 bases; nucleotides outside the gene matches: 11. There are 16 residues in the CDR3. CDR3 sequence (DNA): TGTGCCAGTAGTCCTCAAGGGGACAGGGTCGGTCAGCCCCAGCATTTT. Its translation: CASSPQGDRVGQPQHF.

The J gene is TRBJ2-1, the V gene TRBV6-1; D perhaps matches TRBD1 (5 bases). V was cut by 5 bases and J by 5 bases, with 13 bases left in between. CDR3 size: 14 residues. Germline loops: CDR1 MNHNS, CDR2 SASEGT. The CDR3 reads CASSSFGQHNEQFF. CDR3 nucleotides: TGTGCCAGCAGTTCCTTTGGACAACACAATGAGCAGTTCTTC.

This clone was picked up a small number of times. The chain recombines TRBV5-1 with TRBJ2-5; 8 bases map to TRBD2. Germline CDR1 is SGHRS and CDR2 is YFSETQ. CDR3 size: 15 residues. The J segment lost 5 bases and the V segment lost 3 bases, leaving 9 bases of the junction unmatched. The CDR3 loop is CASSSPLAGTETQYF. CDR3 coding DNA: TGCGCCAGCAGCTCTCCGTTAGCGGGGACGGAGACCCAGTACTTC.

V and J are TRBV28 and TRBJ2-5; TRBD1 agrees at 8 bases. The DNA matches TRBJ2-7 better at its end, which makes the J call doubtful. CDR3 length: 14 amino acids. Germline-derived CDR1 and CDR2 are MDHEN and SYDVKM. CDR3 loop: CASTLPDRAYEQYF. The CDR3 DNA is TGTGCCAGCACCTTACCGGACAGGGCCTACGAGCAGTACTTC.

The V call is TRBV5-6, the J call TRBJ1-2; no firm D call. CDR1 SGHDT and CDR2 YYEEEE come from the germline V gene. The V gene lost 2 bases and the J gene lost 4 bases, with 9 bases spanning the gap. This CDR3 region has 13 residues. This CDR3 reads CASSLEAAYGYTF. CDR3 nucleotides: TGTGCCAGCAGCTTAGAGGCAGCCTATGGCTACACCTTC.

In its sample, this clone was seen a few times. The chain links TRBV10-3 to TRBJ2-1; 11 bases agree with TRBD2. The CDR3 is 16 amino acids. Trimming at V came to 8 bases and at J to 5 bases, leaving 11 bases not matched to a gene. In germline, CDR1 is ENHRY, CDR2 SYGVKD. The CDR3 here is CAIGRLAGNDHNEQFF. DNA of the CDR3: TGTGCCATCGGGCGACTAGCGGGAAACGACCACAATGAGCAGTTCTTC.

The genes are TRBV19 and TRBJ2-2; weak D call: TRBD2 (6 bases). The V end was cut by 7 bases, the J end by 4 bases, with 16 bases between. The CDR3 runs to 15 residues. CDR1 and CDR2 (germline): LNHDA, SQIVND (reference sequence). CDR3 sequence: CASTRWGVSTGELFF. The CDR3 coding sequence is TGTGCCAGTACACGCTGGGGGGTGAGCACCGGGGAGCTGTTTTTT. The variable domain in full, with the rest retrieved from reference TRBV19 and TRBJ2-2, is DGGITQSPKYLFRKEGQNVTLSCEQNLNHDAMYWYRQDPGQGLRLIYYSQIVNDFQKGDIAEGYSVSREKKESFPLTVTSAQKNPTAFYLCASTRWGVSTGELFFGEGSRLTVL.

This clone appeared a few times. The rearrangement joins TRBV14 to TRBJ2-5, with a possible D match to TRBD2 (5 bases). In germline, CDR1 is SGHDN, CDR2 FVKESK. The CDR3 runs to 13 residues. V gave up 0 bases and J gave up 7 bases, with 9 bases separating them. The CDR3 reads CASSQESGRTQYF. In DNA, the CDR3 is TGTGCCAGCAGCCAAGAGAGCGGTCGGACCCAGTACTTC.

A few counts support this clone. The chain recombines TRBV29-1 with TRBJ2-1, with TRBD2 matching over 12 bases. The V segment lost 4 bases and the J segment 9 bases; nucleotides outside the gene matches: 7. CDR3 length equals 14 residues. Germline V lookup: CDR1 SQVTM, CDR2 ANQGSEA. CDR3 in DNA: TGCAGCGTTGTTTCGCTAGCGGGAGGGGGTGAGCAGTTCTTC. Translation gives CSVVSLAGGGEQFF.